Listed below are T cell receptor beta chains from one sample, sequenced in a study of PD-L1 blockade in urothelial cancer. Here immunoSEQ multiplex PCR was the method, and the copy in TCRdb shows in-frame clones only, minus some. The table shows about 45,000 clones, with more than 75% occurring only once. Specimen: PBMCs, collected around atezolizumab (anti-PD-L1) treatment. The receptors shown here come from a man aged 55 to 70 with urothelial cancer. The conserved cysteine and the conserved F or W are not part of the CDR3 here. A clone size is listed for some rows: how often the clone was seen (once, few, many), or a class if it is expanded.

j_gene	v_gene	abundance	CDR3aa
TRBJ2-2	TRBV29-1	-	SASGGPGELF
TRBJ2-3	TRBV19	once	ASSIGDNTDTQY
TRBJ2-6	TRBV28	-	ASSKGGAGANVLT
TRBJ2-7	TRBV2	-	ASTKGEVAPSEQY
TRBJ1-1	TRBV5-6	-	ASSRTGTEAF
TRBJ1-2	TRBV5-4	-	ASSLVGRGLNGYT
TRBJ1-3	TRBV7-2	-	ASSVLTPGNTIY
TRBJ2-7	TRBV28	-	ASSYPTSGRAQY
TRBJ2-1	TRBV19	-	ASSIVLGAGHNEQF
TRBJ1-5	TRBV19	-	ASLGQGNQPQH
TRBJ2-7	TRBV28	-	ASSRTGGFYEQY
TRBJ2-1	TRBV2	-	ASSVSSGGGNNEQF
TRBJ2-5	TRBV29-1	-	SVQDRGVTQY
TRBJ2-5	TRBV11-2	-	ASSEGLRRGAQY
TRBJ2-7	TRBV29-1	-	SVELGGQSYEQY
TRBJ1-2	TRBV19	few	ASRIRGEGYT
TRBJ2-5	TRBV15	once	ATSRESQGGETQY
TRBJ2-7	TRBV14	few	ASSLILTGVDEQY
TRBJ1-3	TRBV11-1	-	ASSELRSGNTIY
TRBJ2-2	TRBV10-3	-	AISSGTVNTGELF
TRBJ2-2	TRBV7-2	-	ASSLASQRERNGELF
TRBJ1-5	TRBV4-1	-	ASSLIRDQPQH
TRBJ1-2	TRBV27	-	ASSSSDRAYGYT
TRBJ1-6	TRBV6-5	few	ASSYSSRDSPLH
TRBJ2-2	TRBV2	-	ASRGDRGAGELF
TRBJ1-1	TRBV28	-	ASAQGEDTEAF
TRBJ2-5	TRBV29-1	-	SVERGGETQY
TRBJ2-1	TRBV5-4	-	ASLRGNEQF
TRBJ2-3	TRBV7-2	-	ASSLQTSTDTQY
TRBJ2-7	TRBV12-5	once	ASGHGYEQY
TRBJ2-7	TRBV6-5	-	ASSYKFWDTYEQY
TRBJ1-2	TRBV7-7	-	ASSLARGRQGSPDGYT
TRBJ1-1	TRBV7-8	-	ASSPRDSLNTEAF
TRBJ2-2	TRBV29-1	few	SVVGGTGELF
TRBJ2-7	TRBV5-6	-	ASSLGTGMAYEQY
TRBJ2-1	TRBV4-1	once	ASSEPGLAGASSYNEQF